Presented here are 23 T cell receptor beta chains from one specimen sequenced in a study of early T cells in non-severe SARS-CoV-2 infection. TCRdb re-derived calls from the 5' RACE reads in MiXCR, one entry per CDR3 protein. Among tens of thousands of distinct CDR3 sequences listed, roughly 12% were seen once. The sample here was whole blood, taken at baseline. Receptors originate from an adult who was a healthcare worker with PCR-confirmed SARS-CoV-2 infection or an uninfected control (not recorded which).

A single count supports this clonotype. V gene TRBV10-3 combines with J gene TRBJ2-3; 11 nucleotides line up with TRBD2. The CDR3 is made up of 16 amino acids. The germline V gene encodes CDR1 ENHRY and CDR2 SYGVKD. Unmatched junction bases numbered 7, after V lost 3 bases and J lost 5 bases. The CDR3 DNA follows: TGTGCCATCAGTGATTCTAGCGGGAGGTCGGGAGATACGCAGTATTTT. Encoded protein: CAISDSSGRSGDTQYF.

The chain is built from TRBV28 and TRBJ1-3; D gene ambiguous. Trimming removed 5 bases from V and 4 bases from J, with 15 bases in between. The CDR3 totals 15 residues. Germline assignment: CDR1 MDHEN and CDR2 SYDVKM. As DNA, the CDR3 is TGTGCCAGCAGTCCGACCGGCCTGAAAGGAAACACCATATATTTT. Protein: CASSPTGLKGNTIYF.

This rearrangement joins TRBV4-3 to TRBJ2-1, with D possibly being TRBD1 or TRBD2 (5 bases each). The CDR3 totals 17 residues. Germline loops: CDR1 LGHNA, CDR2 YSLEER. V was pared by 0 bases and J by 0 bases, with 12 bases between. CDR3 sequence: CASSQEWDGDSYNEQFF. CDR3 sequence (DNA): TGCGCCAGCAGCCAAGAATGGGACGGGGACTCCTACAATGAGCAGTTCTTC.

This chain uses TRBV18 with TRBJ2-3, with no clear D. Germline V gene lookup returns CDR1 KGHSH and CDR2 LQKENI. This CDR3 spans 13 amino acids. The V and J ends lost 5 bases and 1 base respectively, with 7 bases between them. In DNA form, the CDR3 reads TGTGCCAGCTCAGAATATGGCACAGATACGCAGTATTTT. Translated: CASSEYGTDTQYF.

This clonotype turned up a few times. The rearrangement links TRBV20-1 to TRBJ1-2, with unresolved D. The CDR3 consists of 12 residues. The germline CDR1 and CDR2 sequences are DFQATT and SNEGSKA (reference sequence). V was trimmed by 1 base and J by 9 bases, leaving 12 bases between them. CDR3 in DNA: TGCAGTGCTAGAGCGGGAGGAAAAAGCTACACCTTC. Amino acid sequence: CSARAGGKSYTF.

There are a few counts of this clonotype. The chain recombines TRBV10-1 with TRBJ2-7, with D unresolved. The CDR3 spans 13 residues. V was shortened by 2 bases and J by 0 bases, with 5 bases between the two germline ends. Per the germline V gene, CDR1 is WNHNN and CDR2 is SYGVQD (reference sequence). The CDR3 DNA is TGCGCCAGCAGTGAGCCGGACTCCTACGAGCAGTACTTC. Protein product: CASSEPDSYEQYF.

This clonotype was counted many times. The CDR3 loop reads CASSGGTTNSYEQYF. The DNA for the CDR3 is TGTGCCAGCAGCGGGGGGACTACCAACTCCTACGAGCAGTACTTC. The V and J genes are TRBV9 and TRBJ2-7, with TRBD2 matching 7 bases. The CDR3 extends over 15 amino acids. The germline V gene encodes CDR1 SGDLS and CDR2 YYNGEE. With V trimmed by 3 bases and J by 0 bases, 6 bases remained unmatched.

This clonotype occurred many times. V gene TRBV28 combines with J gene TRBJ1-1; TRBD1 aligns across 8 bases. CDR3 length: 14 residues. The V gene's germline CDR1 is MDHEN and CDR2 SYDVKM. Trimming cost V 8 bases and J 3 bases; bases outside gene matches: 8. CDR3 coding DNA: TGTGCCAGCCCCCCCACAGGGGGAGACACTGAAGCTTTCTTT. Translation gives CASPPTGGDTEAFF.

Turning to this clonotype: A clone one base away is much larger, so this may be a read error. The chain couples TRBV24-1 to TRBJ2-7; the D gene is possibly TRBD1 (5 bases). The CDR3 extends over 14 amino acids. Germline V gene lookup returns CDR1 KGHDR and CDR2 SFDVKD. The CDR3 spells CVTSDRDSSYEQYF. CDR3 in DNA: TGTGTCACCAGTGACCGTGACAGCTCCTACGAGCAGTACTTC.

This clonotype was picked up a small number of times. The rearrangement uses TRBV7-9 and TRBJ2-5; D is perhaps TRBD1 (6 bases). V lost 3 bases and J lost 1, with 12 bases in between. The germline gives CDR1 SEHNR, CDR2 FQNEAQ (reference sequence). The CDR3 runs 15 residues. In DNA form, the CDR3 reads TGTGCCAGCAGCTTCTACGCGGACAGCCAAGAGACCCAGTACTTC. Protein: CASSFYADSQETQYF. The full variable domain, completed using reference TRBV7-9 and TRBJ2-5, is DTGVSQNPRHKITKRGQNVTFRCDPISEHNRLYWYRQTLGQGPEFLTYFQNEAQLEKSRLLSDRFSAERPKGSFSTLEIQRTEQGDSAMYLCASSFYADSQETQYFGPGTRLLVL.

This clonotype was seen ten or more times. The chain joins TRBV5-4 to TRBJ1-1, with D uncertain. Trimming removed 5 bases from V and 4 bases from J, with 12 bases in between. CDR1 is SGHNT and CDR2 is YYREEE in the germline V gene (reference sequence). The CDR3 is 13 amino acids. CDR3 bases: TGTGCCAGCAGGACCGAGCAGACCACTGAAGCTTTCTTT. It yields the protein CASRTEQTTEAFF.

This clonotype turned up a few times. The chain is built from TRBV5-1 and TRBJ1-1; 10 bases map to TRBD1. Germline V gene lookup returns CDR1 SGHRS and CDR2 YFSETQ. J lost 0 bases, V lost 0 bases, and 2 bases had no gene match. The CDR3 is 16 residues long. The DNA of the CDR3 is TGCGCCAGCAGCTTGGGACAGGGGGCTTTGAACACTGAAGCTTTCTTT. Its translation: CASSLGQGALNTEAFF.

The chain carries TRBV11-2 and TRBJ2-1, with 9 bases aligning to TRBD2. CDR1 and CDR2 (germline): SGHAT, FQNNGV. There are 15 residues in the CDR3. V shed 4 bases and J 9 bases; nucleotides not matched to a gene: 10. Here the CDR3 reads CASSWGLASPPEQFF. CDR3 sequence (DNA): TGTGCCAGCAGCTGGGGACTAGCATCCCCCCCTGAGCAGTTCTTC.

This clonotype was seen only a few times. This rearrangement joins TRBV20-1 to TRBJ2-7, with 14 bases that match TRBD2. CDR3 length: 15 amino acids. Germline CDR1 reads DFQATT; CDR2 reads SNEGSKA (reference sequence). The V and J ends lost 4 bases and 4 bases, in that order; junction bases with no gene match: 6. The CDR3 loop reads CSAIPGLAGVYEQYF. CDR3 DNA: TGCAGTGCTATTCCGGGACTAGCGGGAGTATACGAGCAGTACTTC.

The chain links TRBV12-3 or TRBV12-4 to TRBJ2-5; D may be TRBD1 (6 bases). CDR3 length: 14 amino acids. The V end was cut by 3 bases, the J end by 5 bases, with 13 bases between. CDR3 nucleotide sequence: TGTGCCAGCAGTTTGAGGGGGTCGGAGGAGACCCAGTACTTC. Encoded protein: CASSLRGSEETQYF.

This clonotype showed up many times. The chain links TRBV12-5 to TRBJ2-7; 8 bases map to TRBD2. Trimming removed 7 bases from V and 7 bases from J; junction bases left unmatched: 15. The germline gives CDR1 LGHNT, CDR2 FRNRAP. The CDR3 is 15 residues long. CDR3 coding DNA: TGTGCTAGTGCCAGAGCGGGGGCCGAGCCGCGTGAGCAGTACTTC. This encodes CASARAGAEPREQYF.

This clonotype was seen a few times. The V gene is TRBV7-9, the J gene TRBJ2-1; the D gene is possibly TRBD2 (5 bases). The germline V and J ends were trimmed by 5 bases and 0 bases, with 11 bases remaining between them. The germline CDR1 and CDR2 sequences are SEHNR and FQNEAQ (reference sequence). The CDR3 loop spans 15 amino acids. The CDR3 region has the DNA TGTGCCAGCAGCGAGACGGGGAGCTCCTACAATGAGCAGTTCTTC. Its translation: CASSETGSSYNEQFF.

This clonotype has a handful of counts. The V gene is TRBV3-1, the J gene TRBJ1-3, with 7 bases fitting TRBD1. Germline CDR1 and CDR2: LGHDT and YNNKEL (reference sequence). V shed 4 bases, J shed 0 bases, and the junction held 18 bases outside the gene matches. This CDR3 has 20 amino acids. The chain's CDR3 is CASSRLQIQHRGTSGNTIYF. Here the CDR3 DNA reads TGTGCCAGCAGCCGCCTCCAGATTCAGCACAGGGGAACCTCTGGAAACACCATATATTTT.

The chain couples TRBV18 to TRBJ2-7, with TRBD2 matching 15 bases. The CDR3 runs to 14 residues. V lost 3 bases to trimming and J lost 6 bases; unmatched junction nucleotides: 0. The V gene's germline CDR1 is KGHSH and CDR2 LQKENI. The CDR3 here is CASSPGLAGGEQYF. The CDR3 DNA sequence: TGTGCCAGCTCACCGGGACTAGCGGGGGGCGAGCAGTACTTC.

This chain links TRBV12-3 or TRBV12-4 with TRBJ2-3; TRBD1 aligns across 7 bases. J gave up 2 bases and V 6 bases, and 8 bases lay outside the gene matches. The CDR3 is made up of 15 amino acids. CDR3 in amino acids: CASSPGQLFTDTQYF. The DNA of the CDR3 is TGTGCCAGCAGCCCGGGACAGCTATTCACAGATACGCAGTATTTT.

This clonotype has more than one count but fewer than ten. The chain recombines TRBV7-2 with TRBJ2-1, with unresolved D. The CDR3 is made up of 12 amino acids. Germline loops: CDR1 SGHTA, CDR2 FQGNSA. Trimming took off 3 bases at V and 7 bases at J, with 7 bases between the two ends. The CDR3 DNA reads as TGTGCCAGCAGCTTTGCTGAGAATGAGCAGTTCTTC. Protein product: CASSFAENEQFF.

This clonotype showed up many times. The rearrangement uses TRBV28 and TRBJ1-6; D not certain. The germline V gene encodes CDR1 MDHEN and CDR2 SYDVKM. This CDR3 is 15 amino acids long. V lost 4 bases, J lost 7 bases, and 14 bases lay in between. The CDR3, as DNA: TGTGCCAGCAGTTCAGCATCAGGTGGGAATTCACCCCTCCACTTT. Its protein product is CASSSASGGNSPLHF. Variable domain in full (rest from reference TRBV28 and TRBJ1-6): DVKVTQSSRYLVKRTGEKVFLECVQDMDHENMFWYRQDPGLGLRLIYFSYDVKMKEKGDIPEGYSVSREKKERFSLILESASTNQTSMYLCASSSASGGNSPLHFGNGTRLTVT.

The gene calls are TRBV3-2 and TRBJ2-3; the listed D gene, TRBD2, was not tested against the DNA. TRBV3-2 corresponds to a pseudogene. The CDR3 is 16 residues long. CDR3 in DNA: TGTGCCAGCAGCCCCCATACTAGCCCAACCACAGATACGCAGTATTTT. Protein sequence: CASSPHTSPTTDTQYF.